A single sample is the source of the 21 T cell receptor beta chains below, sequenced in a study of read filtering for tumor transcriptome and immune sequencing (TCRdb year 2020). TCRdb records Illumina HiSeq 4000 as the sequencer. TCR libraries were built from roughly 400 ng RNA with the Immunoverse kit, using molecular barcoded adaptors covering alpha/delta and beta/gamma chains. Starting from the raw public reads, TCRdb applied fastp trimming at Q25, assembled clones with MiXCR and retained in-frame beta chains. A single entry per CDR3 protein holds the most common genes and DNA from its merged rows. The sample includes approximately 62,000 distinct CDR3 sequences, with roughly 18% observed a single time. The ten largest account for approximately 11% of the sample. Input material: a population of CD138-negative cells sorted from bone marrow. Per the publication, the cell subset or site label means: bone marrow mononuclear cells depleted of CD138+ plasma/myeloma cells by negative magnetic selection. The receptors derive from a donor aged 40 or older with multiple myeloma.

With regard to this clonotype: Compared with germline, one end of the junction differs, possibly owing to a read error. The CDR3, as DNA: TGTGCCAGTGTCGCTCTAGCGGGTTACAATGAGCAGTCCTTC. Its protein product is CASVALAGYNEQSF. The rearrangement joins TRBV6-1 to TRBJ2-1; 8 bases are shared with TRBD2. Germline V gene lookup returns CDR1 MNHNS and CDR2 SASEGT. The CDR3 sequence is 14 residues long.

This clonotype is judged medium-sized. The rearrangement joins TRBV20-1 to TRBJ2-1; D may be TRBD1 (6 bases). The CDR3 extends over 15 amino acids. Trimming took 0 bases from V and 5 from J, leaving 14 bases between them. Germline assignment: CDR1 DFQATT and CDR2 SNEGSKA (reference sequence). As DNA, the CDR3 is TGCAGTGCTAGAGACTTCGGGACACTAAACAATGAGCAGTTCTTC. Protein sequence: CSARDFGTLNNEQFF.

In the case of this clonotype: With a much larger clone just one base away, this may be a read error. The gene calls are TRBV5-1 and TRBJ2-7, with 8 bases identical to TRBD1. The V gene's germline CDR1 is SGHRS and CDR2 YFSETQ. The CDR3 length is 15 residues. In DNA, the CDR3 is TGCGCCAGCAGCCTAAGACAGGGGCCCAACTACGGGCAGTACTTC. Its translation is CASSLRQGPNYGQYF.

This clonotype has more than one count but fewer than ten. The chain couples TRBV18 to TRBJ2-7; 10 bases match TRBD2. This CDR3 is 15 amino acids long. The V and J ends lost 3 bases and 2 bases, in that order; junction bases with no gene match: 4. The germline V gene encodes CDR1 KGHSH and CDR2 LQKENI. The CDR3 here is CASSPSGRLTYEQYF. CDR3 nucleotides: TGTGCCAGCTCACCTAGCGGGAGGCTAACCTACGAGCAGTACTTC.

This clonotype was observed at least ten times. The rearrangement joins TRBV9 to TRBJ2-7, with D perhaps matching TRBD1 (6 bases). This CDR3 has 14 amino acids. V was pared by 3 bases and J by 6 bases, with 16 bases between. Germline assignment: CDR1 SGDLS and CDR2 YYNGEE. CDR3 residues: CASSDEQGMGEQYF. CDR3 DNA: TGTGCCAGCAGCGACGAACAGGGAATGGGCGAGCAGTACTTC.

This clonotype was counted ten times or more. The germline gene is not matched at one end of the junction; a read error may be the cause. The genes are TRBV7-7 and TRBJ2-3; TRBD2 agrees at 7 bases. In germline, CDR1 is SSHAT, CDR2 FNYEAQ (reference sequence). This CDR3 contains 15 residues. CDR3 amino acids: CASSQDLGGTDTQYF. The CDR3 DNA sequence: TGTGCTAGCAGCCAGGACTTGGGGGGGACAGATACGCAGTATTTT.

This clonotype was seen ten or more times. This sequence joins TRBV6-1 and TRBJ1-1; no definite D call. Looked up from germline, CDR1 is MNHNS and CDR2 is SASEGT. V was cut by 7 bases and J by 6 bases, with 9 bases left in between. The CDR3 totals 11 residues. CDR3 DNA sequence: TGTGCCAGCAAGGGTTTAGCTGAAGCTTTCTTT. Translated: CASKGLAEAFF.

In the case of this clonotype: A much larger clone lies one base from this, so it may be a read error. V is TRBV12-3 or TRBV12-4 and J is TRBJ2-1; possible D gene TRBD2, 6 bases. The V gene lost 6 bases and the J gene lost 2 bases, with 14 bases spanning the gap. This CDR3 has 15 amino acids. As DNA, the CDR3 is TGTGCCAGCAGAGCCGGGACTGGCACCTACAATGAGCAGTTCTTC. Translating gives CASRAGTGTYNEQFF.

This clonotype has a count of ten or more. The V call is TRBV7-6, the J call TRBJ2-3; D is unclear. Germline V gene lookup returns CDR1 SGHVS and CDR2 FNYEAQ. CDR3 length: 14 residues. Trimming stripped 1 base from V and 2 bases from J, with 7 bases between. The DNA of the CDR3 is TGTGCCAGCAGCTTAGGATCAGCCACAGATACGCAGTATTTT. This sequence encodes CASSLGSATDTQYF. The whole variable domain, filled in from reference TRBV7-6 and TRBJ2-3, reads GAGVSQSPRYKVTKRGQDVALRCDPISGHVSLYWYRQALGQGPEFLTYFNYEAQQDKSGLPNDRFSAERPEGSISTLTIQRTEQRDSAMYRCASSLGSATDTQYFGPGTRLTVL.

In this sample, this clonotype turned up many times. This chain joins TRBV5-1 and TRBJ2-7, with 7 bases identical to TRBD1. Per the germline V gene, CDR1 is SGHRS and CDR2 is YFSETQ. V lost 1 base to trimming and J lost 5 bases; unmatched junction nucleotides: 6. This CDR3 region has 14 residues. The CDR3 reads CASSLSTGVNEQYF. The CDR3 nucleotides are TGCGCCAGCAGCTTGAGCACAGGGGTAAACGAGCAGTACTTC.

This clonotype has at least ten counts. The chain joins TRBV7-9 to TRBJ2-3, with D unresolved. Trimming took off 1 base at V and 4 bases at J, with 9 bases between the two ends. Germline CDR1 reads SEHNR; CDR2 reads FQNEAQ (reference sequence). This CDR3 has 14 amino acids. The CDR3 spells CASSLVESSDTQYF. CDR3 DNA: TGTGCCAGCAGCTTAGTAGAATCATCAGATACGCAGTATTTT.

This clonotype was detected many times. The chain joins TRBV6-5 to TRBJ2-2; the D is unclear. CDR3 length equals 14 residues. Looked up from germline, CDR1 is MNHEY and CDR2 is SVGAGI. V was shortened by 3 bases and J by 6 bases, with 11 bases between the two germline ends. The CDR3 region is CASSYSRHPGELFF. In DNA form, the CDR3 reads TGTGCCAGCAGTTATTCGAGACACCCCGGGGAGCTGTTTTTT.

The sample holds many counts of this clonotype. The genes are TRBV5-8 and TRBJ2-3; D is ambiguous. V dropped 3 bases and J dropped 2 bases, with 13 bases sitting between them. CDR3 length equals 15 residues. Germline V lookup: CDR1 SGHTS, CDR2 YDEGEE. CDR3 in DNA: TGTGCCAGCAGCTGGGCCGGGCAGAACACAGATACGCAGTATTTT. It translates to CASSWAGQNTDTQYF.

Ten or more counts support this clonotype. This chain uses TRBV7-2 with TRBJ2-3; 8 bases align to TRBD1. The V segment lost 4 bases and the J segment 6 bases; nucleotides outside the gene matches: 3. This CDR3 has 13 residues. CDR1 and CDR2 from the germline V gene are SGHTA and FQGNSA. DNA of the CDR3: TGTGCCAGCAGCTGGACAGGGCGCGATACGCAGTATTTT. Residues: CASSWTGRDTQYF.

This chain joins TRBV20-1 and TRBJ1-1; D is ambiguous. V was pared by 1 base and J by 4 bases, with 4 bases between. The CDR3 contains 11 residues. The germline V gene encodes CDR1 DFQATT and CDR2 SNEGSKA (reference sequence). This chain's CDR3 is CSARGATEAFF. Here the CDR3 DNA reads TGCAGTGCTAGAGGCGCCACTGAAGCTTTCTTT.

There are many counts of this clonotype. A junction end diverges from the germline sequence, so it may reflect a read error. The chain employs TRBV20-1 and TRBJ2-1; 9 nucleotides line up with TRBD2. Germline-derived CDR1 and CDR2 are DFQATT and SNEGSKA (reference sequence). The CDR3 spans 15 residues. CDR3 amino acids: CSAPPLGREGITSIF. The CDR3 nucleotides read TGCAGTGCTCCACCACTAGGGCGGGAGGGTATAACATCCATCTTC.

This clonotype was detected ten times or more. The genes are TRBV7-2 and TRBJ2-7, with D perhaps TRBD1 or TRBD2 (5 bases each). V lost 2 bases and J lost 3, with 14 bases in between. The CDR3 consists of 15 residues. Germline values: CDR1 SGHTA, CDR2 FQGNSA. In nucleotides, the CDR3 is TGTGCCAGCAGCTTAAACGTCGGGACCCTCTACGAGCAGTACTTC. Protein sequence: CASSLNVGTLYEQYF.

This clonotype was observed at least ten times. The rearrangement joins TRBV28 to TRBJ2-2, with 7 bases fitting TRBD2. The germline V gene has CDR1 MDHEN and CDR2 SYDVKM. The CDR3 is made up of 19 amino acids. V was clipped by 5 bases and J by 0 bases; unmatched bases: 15. Here the CDR3 reads CASSIISDGGRTNTGELFF. CDR3 in DNA: TGTGCCAGCAGTATCATATCGGACGGCGGGAGAACGAACACCGGGGAGCTGTTTTTT.

This clonotype was seen many times. This sequence joins TRBV10-3 and TRBJ2-7, with TRBD2 identical over 7 bases. Trimming at V came to 3 bases and at J to 6 bases, leaving 8 bases not matched to a gene. The germline CDR1 and CDR2 sequences are ENHRY and SYGVKD. This CDR3 contains 14 residues. The DNA of the CDR3 is TGTGCCATCAGTGAAAAGGGATCGGGGGGCGAGCAGTACTTC. Translated, it gives CAISEKGSGGEQYF.

The table lists this clonotype with many counts. The V gene is TRBV11-2, the J gene TRBJ2-1, with a weak D call TRBD1 (6 bases). With 2 bases removed from V and 4 bases from J, the gap between germline ends came to 12 bases. Germline V gives CDR1 SGHAT, CDR2 FQNNGV. The CDR3 consists of 15 residues. The CDR3 loop is CASSLTGNPYNEQFF. The CDR3 region has the DNA TGTGCCAGCAGCTTAACAGGGAACCCTTACAATGAGCAGTTCTTC.

This clonotype was counted only a few times. This chain connects TRBV28 to TRBJ2-3; D remains ambiguous. CDR1 MDHEN and CDR2 SYDVKM come from the germline V gene. The V end was cut by 4 bases, the J end by 1 base, with 6 bases between. The CDR3 is made up of 13 amino acids. CDR3 residues: CASSSRGTDTQYF. CDR3 DNA: TGTGCCAGCAGTTCTCGCGGCACAGATACGCAGTATTTT.